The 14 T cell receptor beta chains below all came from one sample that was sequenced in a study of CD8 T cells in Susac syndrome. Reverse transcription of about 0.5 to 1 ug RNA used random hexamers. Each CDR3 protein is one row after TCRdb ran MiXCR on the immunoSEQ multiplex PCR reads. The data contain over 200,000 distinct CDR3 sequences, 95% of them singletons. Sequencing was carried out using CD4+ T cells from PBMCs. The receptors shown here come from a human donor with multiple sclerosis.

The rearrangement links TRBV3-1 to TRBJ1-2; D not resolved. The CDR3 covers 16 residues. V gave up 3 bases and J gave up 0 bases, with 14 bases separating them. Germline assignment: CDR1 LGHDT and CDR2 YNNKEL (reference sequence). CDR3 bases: TGTGCCAGCAGCCAGGGTTCCGTGACGACTAACTATGGCTACACCTTC. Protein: CASSQGSVTTNYGYTF.

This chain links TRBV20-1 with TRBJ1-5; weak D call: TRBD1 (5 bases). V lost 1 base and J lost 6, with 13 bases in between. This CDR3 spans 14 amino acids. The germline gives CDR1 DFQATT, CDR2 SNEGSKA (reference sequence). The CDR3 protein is CSARGGTRSQPQHF. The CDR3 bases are TGCAGTGCTAGAGGAGGGACGCGGAGTCAGCCCCAGCATTTT.

The CDR3 DNA reads as TGTGCCAGCAGTTCCCCAAATCTATGGCGGGGGGGCGTCAATGAGCAGTTCTTC. Translation gives CASSSPNLWRGGVNEQFF. The J gene is TRBJ2-1, the V gene TRBV28; 9 bases line up with TRBD2. The trim removed 4 bases at V and 6 bases at J, leaving 16 bases unmatched. The CDR3 is 18 amino acids. Germline assignment: CDR1 MDHEN and CDR2 SYDVKM.

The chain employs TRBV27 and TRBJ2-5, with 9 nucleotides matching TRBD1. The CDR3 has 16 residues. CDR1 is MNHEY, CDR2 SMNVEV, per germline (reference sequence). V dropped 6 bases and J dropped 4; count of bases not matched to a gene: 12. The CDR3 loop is CASSLSGTGLGETQYF. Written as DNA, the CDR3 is TGTGCCAGCAGCCTTTCGGGGACAGGGCTTGGAGAGACCCAGTACTTC.

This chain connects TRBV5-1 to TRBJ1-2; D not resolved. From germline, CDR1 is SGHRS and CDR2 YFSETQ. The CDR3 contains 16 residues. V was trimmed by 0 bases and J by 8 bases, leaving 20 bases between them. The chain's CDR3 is CASSLGSRTSTRGYTF. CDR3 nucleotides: TGCGCCAGCAGCTTGGGGTCCCGGACTTCCACCCGAGGCTACACCTTC.

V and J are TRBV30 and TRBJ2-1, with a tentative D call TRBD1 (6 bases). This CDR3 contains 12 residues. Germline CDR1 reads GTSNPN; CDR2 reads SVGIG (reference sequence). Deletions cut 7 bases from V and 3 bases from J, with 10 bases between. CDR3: CASRGNYNEQFF. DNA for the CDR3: TGTGCCTCCAGGGGTAACTACAATGAGCAGTTCTTC.

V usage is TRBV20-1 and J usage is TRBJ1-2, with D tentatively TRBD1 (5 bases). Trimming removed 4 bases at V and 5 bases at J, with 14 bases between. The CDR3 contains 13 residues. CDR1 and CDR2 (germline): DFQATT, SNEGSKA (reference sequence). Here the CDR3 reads CSANEGTAYGYTF. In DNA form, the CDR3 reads TGCAGTGCTAACGAGGGGACGGCATATGGCTACACCTTC.

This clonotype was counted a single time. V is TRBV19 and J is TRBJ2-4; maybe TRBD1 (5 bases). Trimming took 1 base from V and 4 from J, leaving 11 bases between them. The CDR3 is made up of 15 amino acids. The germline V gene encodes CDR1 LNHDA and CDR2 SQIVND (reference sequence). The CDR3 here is CASSIGGKGKNIQYF. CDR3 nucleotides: TGTGCCAGTAGTATAGGTGGGAAGGGGAAAAACATTCAGTACTTC.

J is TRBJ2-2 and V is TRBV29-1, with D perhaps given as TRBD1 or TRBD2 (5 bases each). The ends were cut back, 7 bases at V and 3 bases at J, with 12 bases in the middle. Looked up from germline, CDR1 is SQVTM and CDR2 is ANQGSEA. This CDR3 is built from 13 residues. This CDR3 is CSARGTDTGELFF. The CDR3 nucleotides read TGCAGCGCGAGGGGAACCGACACCGGGGAGCTGTTTTTT.

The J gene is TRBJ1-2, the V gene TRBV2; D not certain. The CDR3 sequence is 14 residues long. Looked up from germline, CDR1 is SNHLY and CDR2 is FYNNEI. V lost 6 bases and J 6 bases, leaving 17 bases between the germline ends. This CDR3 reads CASSPFGVEHGYTF. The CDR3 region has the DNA TGTGCCAGCAGCCCGTTTGGTGTGGAGCATGGCTACACCTTC.

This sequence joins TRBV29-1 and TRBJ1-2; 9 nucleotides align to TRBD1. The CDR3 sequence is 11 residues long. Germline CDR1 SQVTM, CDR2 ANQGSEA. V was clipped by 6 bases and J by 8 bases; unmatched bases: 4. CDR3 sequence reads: CSVTGGKGYTF. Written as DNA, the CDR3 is TGCAGCGTGACAGGGGGAAAGGGCTACACCTTC.

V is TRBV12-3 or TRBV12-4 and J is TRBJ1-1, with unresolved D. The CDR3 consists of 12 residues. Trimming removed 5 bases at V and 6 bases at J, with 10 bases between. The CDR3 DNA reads TGTGCCAGCAGTCCCCTGGGATCTGAAGCTTTCTTT. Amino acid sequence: CASSPLGSEAFF.

CDR3 residues: CASSLAWNTEAFF. As DNA, the CDR3 is TGTGCCAGCAGTTTAGCGTGGAACACTGAAGCTTTCTTT. V usage is TRBV12-3 or TRBV12-4 and J usage is TRBJ1-1, with D uncertain. Trimming stripped 0 bases from V and 1 base from J, with 3 bases between. The CDR3 has 13 amino acids.

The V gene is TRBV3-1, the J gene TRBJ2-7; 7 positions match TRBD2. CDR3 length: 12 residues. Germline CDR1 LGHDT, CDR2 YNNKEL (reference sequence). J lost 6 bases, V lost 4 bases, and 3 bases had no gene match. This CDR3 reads CASSRGGGEQYV. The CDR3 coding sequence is TGTGCCAGCAGCCGGGGGGGAGGCGAGCAGTACGTC.